This T cell receptor (beta chain) was obtained from a study of cytomegalovirus exposure and HLA in healthy donors. Study-wide background: The study placed 80% to 85% of its roughly 430 genotyped donors in the Caucasian-associated ancestry cluster.

Researchers ran the PCR with 60 Vbeta and 13 Jbeta primers. Assay: immunoSEQ multiplex PCR; the TCRdb copy retains only in-frame clones and omits some. The table includes around 120,000 clones, nearly 65% detected once. Comments on this clone: Its matching antigen is unknown.

CDR3 length equals 18 residues. V trimming: 2 bases; J trimming: 2 bases; junction bases outside the gene matches: 12. CDR1 and CDR2 (germline): MDHEN, SYDVKM. Study outcomes and limitations: TCR beta sequences reportedly predicted the HLA-A and HLA-B alleles of most subjects accurately.

Material: PBMCs. V gene TRBV28 combines with J gene TRBJ2-5, with 9 bases that match TRBD2. The receptor comes from a man aged 40-55 years in good health and CMV-seropositive. The CDR3 reads CASSLRLAGRPLQETQYF. CDR3 coding DNA: TGTGCCAGCAGTTTAAGGCTAGCGGGGAGGCCCCTTCAAGAGACCCAGTACTTC.